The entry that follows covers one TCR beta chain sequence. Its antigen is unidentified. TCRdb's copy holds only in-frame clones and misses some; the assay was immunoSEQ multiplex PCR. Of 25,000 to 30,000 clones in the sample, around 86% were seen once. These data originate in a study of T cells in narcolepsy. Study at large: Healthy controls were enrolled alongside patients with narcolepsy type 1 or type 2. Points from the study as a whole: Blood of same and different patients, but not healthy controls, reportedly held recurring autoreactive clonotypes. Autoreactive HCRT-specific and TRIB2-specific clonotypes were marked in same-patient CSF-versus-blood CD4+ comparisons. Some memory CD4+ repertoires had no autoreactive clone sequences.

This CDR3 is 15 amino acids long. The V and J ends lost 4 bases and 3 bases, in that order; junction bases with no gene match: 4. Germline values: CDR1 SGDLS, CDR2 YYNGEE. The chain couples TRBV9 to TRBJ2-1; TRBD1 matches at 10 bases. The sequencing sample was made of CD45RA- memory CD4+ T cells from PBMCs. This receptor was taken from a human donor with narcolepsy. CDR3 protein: CASSTGQGGYNEQFF. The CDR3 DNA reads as TGTGCCAGCAGCACCGGACAGGGGGGCTACAATGAGCAGTTCTTC.